Listed below are T cell receptor beta chains from one sample, sequenced in a study of T cells expressing NK-cell markers. TCRdb reprocessed the 5' RACE reads, with one entry per CDR3 protein and no DNA. This table holds around 180,000 distinct CDR3 sequences. The specimen sequenced was blood T cells: a sorted CD56 or NKG2C T cell subset, CD4+ or CD8+ T cells, or bulk PBMC T cells (not recorded which). The source is a man aged 18 to 70 in good health. Each CDR3 is given with its conserved first and last residue. Size is omitted from some rows. Given values are once, few, many or a class for expanded clones.

CASSPDRASNQPQHF,TRBJ1-5,.,TRBV6-1
CASSLTGTGGFYEQYF,TRBJ2-7,.,TRBV12-3/TRBV12-4
CASSPCTGISGNTIYF,TRBJ1-3,.,TRBV18
CASSPLPGDSTDTQYF,TRBJ2-3,.,TRBV12-3/TRBV12-4
CASSRQGTRISGANVLTF,TRBJ2-6,.,TRBV11-1
CSAQKIAGGTGYEQYF,TRBJ2-7,.,TRBV20-1
CASSFFQNNEQFF,TRBJ2-1,.,TRBV28
CASMRGDFLNSPLHF,TRBJ1-6,.,TRBV14
CASSSGQDLEKLFF,TRBJ1-4,.,TRBV13
CASRIRGSYNEQFF,TRBJ2-1,.,TRBV6-1
CASSSAALANNEQFF,TRBJ2-1,.,TRBV12-3/TRBV12-4
CASSVASGGANEQFF,TRBJ2-1,.,TRBV9
CASTLTSSSSYEQYF,TRBJ2-7,.,TRBV19
CASSLGRTSVAELFF,TRBJ2-2,.,TRBV13
CAIGYSSYNEQFF,TRBJ2-1,.,TRBV27
CASSEWTSNIRKQYF,TRBJ2-7,.,TRBV6-1
CASSLVIGQGNSPLHF,TRBJ1-6,.,TRBV7-9
CASSFSQGASGYTF,TRBJ1-2,.,TRBV12-3/TRBV12-4
CASSLKSGGPYEQYF,TRBJ2-7,.,TRBV5-6
CASSQQGWTEAFF,TRBJ1-1,.,TRBV3-1
CASTEPSYEQYF,TRBJ2-7,.,TRBV28
CASSFQGAVGGYTF,TRBJ1-2,.,TRBV27
CASSQRRVSSYNEQFF,TRBJ2-1,.,TRBV5-1
CASSLAWTGSPQPQHF,TRBJ1-5,.,TRBV19
CASSFASMYEQFF,TRBJ2-1,.,TRBV27
CASSLSISNEQFF,TRBJ2-1,medium-sized,TRBV27
CASSLALDSEAFF,TRBJ1-1,.,TRBV7-8
CASSPLSPGTSRSYEQYF,TRBJ2-7,.,TRBV7-8
CASSEAETEVYEQYF,TRBJ2-7,.,TRBV6-1
CASRLSGGRSYNEQFF,TRBJ2-1,.,TRBV2
CATSDFRSGLGQETQYF,TRBJ2-5,.,TRBV24-1
CASSGGTSTYEQYF,TRBJ2-7,.,TRBV5-6
CATSARPSSGEAQETQYF,TRBJ2-5,.,TRBV24-1
CASSQDVGRSSYEQYF,TRBJ2-7,.,TRBV4-1
CASSFVGGEYEQYF,TRBJ2-7,.,TRBV27
CSVSAGPGFGELFF,TRBJ2-2,.,TRBV29-1
CASSPLRGGFNEQFF,TRBJ2-1,.,TRBV12-3/TRBV12-4
CASSQAQGGEVTDTQYF,TRBJ2-3,.,TRBV4-1
CASSPNRDGYTF,TRBJ1-2,.,TRBV14
CASRLGHSQETQYF,TRBJ2-5,.,TRBV13
CASRAGVGRKDTQYF,TRBJ2-3,.,TRBV7-6
CASSLDGAITYEQYF,TRBJ2-7,.,TRBV27
CSVRGTLNTGELFF,TRBJ2-2,.,TRBV29-1
CASSFLRMANTEAFF,TRBJ1-1,.,TRBV7-8
CASSQVPGRSTDTQYF,TRBJ2-3,.,TRBV4-1
CASSQEWEGQNYEQYF,TRBJ2-7,.,TRBV4-1
CSARGSVFLDREGYGYTF,TRBJ1-2,.,TRBV20-1
CASSVSGTSGGTGKTQYF,TRBJ2-5,.,TRBV4-1
CASSFVGYRGPQETQYF,TRBJ2-5,.,TRBV7-8
CASSSPTDLYEQYF,TRBJ2-7,.,TRBV19
CASREWNTGELFF,TRBJ2-2,.,TRBV5-4
CASSLVRGGNPANTGELFF,TRBJ2-2,.,TRBV5-4
CASSEYNLRTDSNQPQHF,TRBJ1-5,.,TRBV25-1